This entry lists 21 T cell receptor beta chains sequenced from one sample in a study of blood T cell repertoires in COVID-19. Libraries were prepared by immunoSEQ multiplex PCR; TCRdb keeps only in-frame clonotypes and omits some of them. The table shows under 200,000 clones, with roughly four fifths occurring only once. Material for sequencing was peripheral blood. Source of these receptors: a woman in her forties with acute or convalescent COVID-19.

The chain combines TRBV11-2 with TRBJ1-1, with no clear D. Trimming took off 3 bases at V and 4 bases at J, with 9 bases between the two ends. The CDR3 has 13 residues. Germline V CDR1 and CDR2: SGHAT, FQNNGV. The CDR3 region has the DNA TGTGCCAGCAGCTTTAACTCCCGCACTGAAGCTTTCTTT. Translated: CASSFNSRTEAFF.

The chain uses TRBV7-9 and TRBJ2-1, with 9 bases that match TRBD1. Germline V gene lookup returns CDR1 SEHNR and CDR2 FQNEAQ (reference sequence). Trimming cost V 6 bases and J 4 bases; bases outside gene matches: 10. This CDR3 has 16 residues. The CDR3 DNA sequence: TGTGCCAGCAGAGAAAACAGGGGGCGCGGATACAATGAGCAGTTCTTC. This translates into CASRENRGRGYNEQFF.

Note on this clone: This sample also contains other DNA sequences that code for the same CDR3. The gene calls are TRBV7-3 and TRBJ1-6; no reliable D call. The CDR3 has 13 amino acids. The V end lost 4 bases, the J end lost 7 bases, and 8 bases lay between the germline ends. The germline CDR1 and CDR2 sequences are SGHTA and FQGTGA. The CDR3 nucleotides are TGTGCCAGCAGCTCCTACAGAAATTCACCCCTCCACTTT. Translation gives CASSSYRNSPLHF.

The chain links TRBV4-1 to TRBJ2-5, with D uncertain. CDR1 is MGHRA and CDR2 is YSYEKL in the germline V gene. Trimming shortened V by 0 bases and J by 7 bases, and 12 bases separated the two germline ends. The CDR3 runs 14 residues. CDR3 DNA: TGCGCCAGCAGCCAAGATGTCAGTTTGGTGACCCAGTACTTC. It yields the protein CASSQDVSLVTQYF.

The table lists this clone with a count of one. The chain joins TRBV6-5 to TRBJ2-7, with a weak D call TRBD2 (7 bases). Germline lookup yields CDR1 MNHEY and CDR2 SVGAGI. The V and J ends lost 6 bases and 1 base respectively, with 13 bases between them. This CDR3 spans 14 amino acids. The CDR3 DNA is TGTGCCAGCAGAAGGGGGGGAAATTCCTACGAGCAGTACTTC. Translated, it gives CASRRGGNSYEQYF.

This chain's CDR3 is CASSPGTGETEAFF. CDR3 bases: TGTGCCAGCAGCCCCGGGACAGGGGAGACTGAAGCTTTCTTT. This sequence joins TRBV7-9 and TRBJ1-1, with 10 bases fitting TRBD1. The CDR3 length is 14 residues. Germline CDR1 reads SEHNR; CDR2 reads FQNEAQ (reference sequence). Losses at the gene ends were 5 bases for V and 5 bases for J; bases not matched to a gene: 5.

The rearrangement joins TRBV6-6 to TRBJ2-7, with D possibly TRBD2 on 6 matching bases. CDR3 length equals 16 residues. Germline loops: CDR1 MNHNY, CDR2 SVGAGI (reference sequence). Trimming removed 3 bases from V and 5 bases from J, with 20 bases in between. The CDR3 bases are TGTGCCAGCAGTTATCTCCGGGCTAGCGTAACCCACGAGCAGTACTTC. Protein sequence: CASSYLRASVTHEQYF.

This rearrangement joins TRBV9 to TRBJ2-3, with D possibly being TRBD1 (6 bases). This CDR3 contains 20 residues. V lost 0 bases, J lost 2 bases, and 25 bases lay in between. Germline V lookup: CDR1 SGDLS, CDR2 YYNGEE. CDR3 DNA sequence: TGTGCCAGCAGCGTAGCCCCTTCCCGAGGGGGACAAGTCCTCACAGATACGCAGTATTTT. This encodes CASSVAPSRGGQVLTDTQYF.

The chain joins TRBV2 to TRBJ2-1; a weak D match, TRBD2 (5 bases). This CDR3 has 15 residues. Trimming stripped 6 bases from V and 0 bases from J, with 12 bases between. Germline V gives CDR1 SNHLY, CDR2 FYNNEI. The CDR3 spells CASRGRTRSYNEQFF. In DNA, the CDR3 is TGTGCCAGCAGAGGACGGACTCGCTCCTACAATGAGCAGTTCTTC.

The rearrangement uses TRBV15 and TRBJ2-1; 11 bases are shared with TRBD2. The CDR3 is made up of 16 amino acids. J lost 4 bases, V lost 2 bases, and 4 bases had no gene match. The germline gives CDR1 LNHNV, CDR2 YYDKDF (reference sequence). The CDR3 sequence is CATSRRTSGHYNEQFF. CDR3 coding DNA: TGTGCCACCAGCAGACGGACTAGCGGGCATTACAATGAGCAGTTCTTC.

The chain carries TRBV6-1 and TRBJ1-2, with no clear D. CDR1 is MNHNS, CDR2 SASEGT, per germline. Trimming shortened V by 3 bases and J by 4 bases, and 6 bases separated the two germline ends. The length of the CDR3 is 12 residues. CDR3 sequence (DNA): TGTGCCAGCAGTGAGGCTGGCTATGGCTACACCTTC. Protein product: CASSEAGYGYTF.

The CDR3 region is CATTTGREKLFF. The CDR3 DNA sequence: TGTGCCACAACGACAGGGAGGGAAAAACTGTTTTTT. The rearrangement links TRBV24-1 to TRBJ1-4; 7 bases are shared with TRBD1. Germline V gene data show CDR1 as KGHDR and CDR2 as SFDVKD. The CDR3 extends over 12 amino acids. With V trimmed by 10 bases and J by 8 bases, 6 bases remained unmatched.

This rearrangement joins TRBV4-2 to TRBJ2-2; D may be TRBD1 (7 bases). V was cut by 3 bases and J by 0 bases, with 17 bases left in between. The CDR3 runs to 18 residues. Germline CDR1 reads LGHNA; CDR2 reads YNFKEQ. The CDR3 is CASSHRGTANTNTGELFF. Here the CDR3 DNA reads TGTGCCAGCAGCCATCGGGGGACAGCTAACACGAACACCGGGGAGCTGTTTTTT.

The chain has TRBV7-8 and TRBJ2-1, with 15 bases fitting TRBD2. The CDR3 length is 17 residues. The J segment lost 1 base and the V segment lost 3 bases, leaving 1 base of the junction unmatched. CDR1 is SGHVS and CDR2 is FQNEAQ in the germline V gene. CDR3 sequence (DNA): TGTGCCAGCAGCTTGGGACTAGCGGGGGGATCCTACAATGAGCAGTTCTTC. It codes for CASSLGLAGGSYNEQFF.

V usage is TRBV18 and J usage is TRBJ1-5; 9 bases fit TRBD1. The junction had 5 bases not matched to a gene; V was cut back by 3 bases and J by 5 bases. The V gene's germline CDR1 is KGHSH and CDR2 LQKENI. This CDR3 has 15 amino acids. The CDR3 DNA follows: TGTGCCAGCTCACCCCAGGGACAGGGTGATCAGCCCCAGCATTTT. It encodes CASSPQGQGDQPQHF.

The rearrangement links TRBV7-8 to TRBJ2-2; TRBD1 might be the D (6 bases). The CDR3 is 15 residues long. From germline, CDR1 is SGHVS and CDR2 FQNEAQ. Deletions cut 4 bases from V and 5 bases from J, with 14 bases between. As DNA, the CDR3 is TGTGCCAGCAGCTACGCCCCGGGACAAACCGGGGAGCTGTTTTTT. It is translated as CASSYAPGQTGELFF.

The CDR3 region has the DNA TGCGCCAGCAGCTACGAGGCGGGTGAGGGCGGCACTGAAGCTTTCTTT. It codes for CASSYEAGEGGTEAFF. The chain uses TRBV5-1 and TRBJ1-1; D gene unclear. Per the germline V gene, CDR1 is SGHRS and CDR2 is YFSETQ. The CDR3 is made up of 16 amino acids. Trimming cost V 3 bases and J 4 bases, with 19 bases left between them.

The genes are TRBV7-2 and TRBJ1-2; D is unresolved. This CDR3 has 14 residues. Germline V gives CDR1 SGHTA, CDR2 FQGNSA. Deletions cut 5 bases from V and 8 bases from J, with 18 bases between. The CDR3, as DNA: TGTGCCAGCAGCCCTTATCAGGAAACGGAAGGCTACACCTTC. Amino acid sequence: CASSPYQETEGYTF.

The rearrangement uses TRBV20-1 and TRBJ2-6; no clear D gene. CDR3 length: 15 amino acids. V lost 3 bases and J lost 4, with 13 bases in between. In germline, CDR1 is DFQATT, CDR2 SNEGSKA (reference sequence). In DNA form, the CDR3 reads TGCAGTGCTAGTGTTACGCCCCGGGGGGCCAACGTCCTGACTTTC. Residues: CSASVTPRGANVLTF.

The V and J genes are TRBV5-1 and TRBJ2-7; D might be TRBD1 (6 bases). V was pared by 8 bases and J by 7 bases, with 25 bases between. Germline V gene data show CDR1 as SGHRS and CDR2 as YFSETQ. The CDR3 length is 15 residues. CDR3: CARDKFTGIREEQYF. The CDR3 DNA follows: TGCGCCAGGGATAAATTCACAGGGATTCGGGAAGAGCAGTACTTC. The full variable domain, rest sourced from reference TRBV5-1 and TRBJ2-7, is KAGVTQTPRYLIKTRGQQVTLSCSPISGHRSVSWYQQTPGQGLQFLFEYFSETQRNKGNFPGRFSGRQFSNSRSEMNVSTLELGDSALYLCARDKFTGIREEQYFGPGTRLTVT.

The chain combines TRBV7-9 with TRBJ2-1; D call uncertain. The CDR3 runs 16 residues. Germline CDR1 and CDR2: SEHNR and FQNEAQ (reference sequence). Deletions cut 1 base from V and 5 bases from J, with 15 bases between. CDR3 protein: CASSLVWSELHNEQFF. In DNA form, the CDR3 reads TGTGCCAGCAGCTTAGTATGGTCGGAGCTGCACAATGAGCAGTTCTTC.